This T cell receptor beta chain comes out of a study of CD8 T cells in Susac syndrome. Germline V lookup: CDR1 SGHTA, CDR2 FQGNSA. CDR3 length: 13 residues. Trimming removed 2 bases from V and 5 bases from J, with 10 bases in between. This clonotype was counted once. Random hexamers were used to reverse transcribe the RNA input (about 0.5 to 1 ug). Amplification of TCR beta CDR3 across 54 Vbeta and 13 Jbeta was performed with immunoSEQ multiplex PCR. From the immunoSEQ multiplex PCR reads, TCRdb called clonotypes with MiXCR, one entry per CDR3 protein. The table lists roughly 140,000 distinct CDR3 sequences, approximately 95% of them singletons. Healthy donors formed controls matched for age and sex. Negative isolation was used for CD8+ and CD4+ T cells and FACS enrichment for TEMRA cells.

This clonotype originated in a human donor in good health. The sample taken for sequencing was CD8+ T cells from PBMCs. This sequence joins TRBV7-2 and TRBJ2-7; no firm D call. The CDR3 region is CASSLHGRNEQYF. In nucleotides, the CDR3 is TGTGCCAGCAGCTTACACGGGCGCAACGAGCAGTACTTC.